The clone carrying this T cell receptor (beta chain) was detected a few times. Its antigen remains unknown. The entry originates in a study of beta chain features in type 1 diabetes. What was sequenced were expressed TCRB transcripts, since all of the isolated RNA had been reverse transcribed. TCRdb keeps only in-frame clones here, not all; method: immunoSEQ multiplex PCR. The top ten hold approximately 1.4% of the sample, which has 200,000 to 250,000 clones, approximately 11% seen once. Study findings and constraints: Type 1 diabetes patients showed a moderate but significant shortening of TCRB CDR3s in all four CD4+ subsets.

V was trimmed by 5 bases and J by 1 base, leaving 14 bases between them. The CDR3 consists of 15 residues. The germline CDR1 and CDR2 sequences are MDHEN and SYDVKM. The source is a man between 18 and 29 years old in good health. The chain links TRBV28 to TRBJ1-1; D is perhaps TRBD1 (5 bases). The sequenced sample was central memory CD4+ T cells from blood. The CDR3 protein is CASSRPGTANTEAFF. CDR3 nucleotides: TGTGCCAGCAGTCGTCCCGGGACTGCGAACACTGAAGCTTTCTTT.